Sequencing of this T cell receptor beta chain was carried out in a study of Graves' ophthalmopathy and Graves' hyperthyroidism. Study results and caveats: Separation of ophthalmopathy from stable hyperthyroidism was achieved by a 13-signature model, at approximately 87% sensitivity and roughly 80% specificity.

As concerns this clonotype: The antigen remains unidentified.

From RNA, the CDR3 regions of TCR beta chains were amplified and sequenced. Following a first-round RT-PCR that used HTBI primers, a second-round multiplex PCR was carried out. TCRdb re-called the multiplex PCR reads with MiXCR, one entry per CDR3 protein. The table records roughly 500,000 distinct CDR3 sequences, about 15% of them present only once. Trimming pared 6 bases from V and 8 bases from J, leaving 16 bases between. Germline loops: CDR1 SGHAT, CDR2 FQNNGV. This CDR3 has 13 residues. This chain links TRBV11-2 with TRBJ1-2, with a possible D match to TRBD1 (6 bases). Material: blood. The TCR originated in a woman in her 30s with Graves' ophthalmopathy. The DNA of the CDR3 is TGTGCCAGCAGTCAAGGGGGGGCGTTGGGCTACACCTTC. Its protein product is CASSQGGALGYTF.